This TCR beta chain stems from a study of T cells in localized non-small cell lung cancer. Findings of the study overall: Adjacent uninvolved lung had the highest clonality, suggesting focused antigen responses. Blood T cell density predicted longer survival; adjacent-lung clonality, shorter.

By frequency in the sample, this clone is large. No antigen is known for it. Germline V gives CDR1 MNHGY, CDR2 SAAAGT. V was pared by 7 bases and J by 1 base, with 15 bases of the junction left unmatched. This CDR3 is built from 17 residues. Sequenced by immunoSEQ multiplex PCR; TCRdb stores in-frame clones only, minus some. Of about 4,000 clones listed, 20% to 30% are singletons. The chain uses TRBV6-8 and TRBJ1-1, with 7 bases identical to TRBD1. The sequenced sample was lung tumor tissue, obtained before any cancer treatment. This receptor was obtained from a man aged 40-75 years with stage II lung adenocarcinoma. The CDR3 reads CASIPNRGRRANTEAFF. For the CDR3, the DNA is TGTGCCAGCATACCAAACAGGGGACGTCGTGCGAACACTGAAGCTTTCTTT.